The clone carrying this T cell receptor beta chain appeared many times. What it binds is not known. The data originate from a study of T cells in Graves' hyperthyroidism and ophthalmopathy. Across the study: Peripheral blood was drawn at first diagnosis, prior to all treatment. Study-wide results and caveats: Most thyroid-expanded clonotypes above 0.001 were also found in blood.

Using RNA transcripts as the source, TCR beta CDR3 regions were amplified. HTBI primers were used for first-round RT-PCR of the TCR CDR3. TCRdb re-derived calls from the multiplex PCR reads in MiXCR, one entry per CDR3 protein. Among some 440,000 distinct CDR3 sequences listed, roughly 14% were seen once. Participants, patients aged 18 to 65, had newly diagnosed hyperthyroidism with a duration under 2 months. The clonotype was recovered from a woman aged 18-35 years with Graves' hyperthyroidism. Sequencing input: blood.

CDR3 nucleotide sequence: TGTGCCAGCAGACCCCTGGACCGGGAAGCTTTCTTT. Protein product: CASRPLDREAFF. This chain links TRBV7-9 with TRBJ1-1; D gene ambiguous. The CDR3 is 12 amino acids. V lost 6 bases and J lost 8, with 13 bases in between. Germline loops: CDR1 SEHNR, CDR2 FQNEAQ (reference sequence).